Following are 14 T cell receptor beta chains from one sample sequenced in a study of human T cells and chemical hapten exposure. Time point in this sample: pre-sensitization, week 0. Treatment defined: therapeutic diphenylcyclopropenone sensitization with weekly scalp DPC. Each CDR3 protein is one row after TCRdb ran MiXCR on the RACE reads. This sample has some 400,000 distinct CDR3 sequences, with approximately 5.1% found just once. Source: whole blood, taken in connection with sensitization to the hapten diphenylcyclopropenone (DPC). All receptors derive from a woman between 45 and 60 years old with alopecia areata. Some clones in this sample may be carry-over from other donors' samples.

This clonotype has at least ten counts. The chain combines TRBV7-8 with TRBJ1-6; D is unresolved. The germline V and J ends were trimmed by 5 bases and 6 bases, with 17 bases remaining between them. The CDR3 length is 16 residues. Germline values: CDR1 SGHVS, CDR2 FQNEAQ. The DNA for the CDR3 is TGTGCCAGCAGCCCCCTGGCGGCGGTTACTAATTCACCCCTCCACTTT. This gives the protein CASSPLAAVTNSPLHF.

This clonotype was detected a few times. This chain links TRBV29-1 with TRBJ2-3; TRBD2 aligns across 7 bases. After removal of 1 base from V and 0 bases from J, the junction contained 1 base not matched to a gene. Germline-derived CDR1 and CDR2 are SQVTM and ANQGSEA. The CDR3 sequence is 14 residues long. For the CDR3, the DNA is TGCAGCGTTGAAGTGGGAGGGAGCACAGATACGCAGTATTTT. It specifies CSVEVGGSTDTQYF.

This clonotype was picked up a small number of times. The rearrangement uses TRBV12-3 or TRBV12-4 and TRBJ1-3; D is undetermined. V was cut by 3 bases and J by 0 bases, with 18 bases left in between. This CDR3 contains 18 residues. The CDR3 reads CASSFQGSTVFSGNTIYF. The CDR3 nucleotides are TGTGCCAGCAGTTTCCAAGGGTCCACCGTGTTCTCTGGAAACACCATATATTTT.

This clonotype was found many times. The CDR3 here is CASSFSGGSPGTDTQYF. The CDR3 nucleotides are TGTGCCAGCAGCTTTTCCGGCGGGAGCCCGGGAACAGATACGCAGTATTTT. This sequence joins TRBV7-6 and TRBJ2-3; 7 bases line up with TRBD2. The V gene end was trimmed by 3 bases and the J gene end by 3 bases; junction bases not matched to a gene: 12. CDR1 and CDR2 (germline): SGHVS, FNYEAQ. CDR3 size: 17 residues.

Notes on this clonotype: A read error may explain this, as a much larger clone is one base away. The genes are TRBV3-1 and TRBJ2-3; the D gene is possibly TRBD2 (6 bases). The germline CDR1 and CDR2 sequences are LGHDT and YNNKEL (reference sequence). V shed 5 bases and J shed 2 bases, with 23 bases lying between them. The CDR3 sequence is 18 residues long. For the CDR3, the DNA is TGTGCCAGCAGCGCCTCTCTGACTAGAACCCCTTTCACAGATACGCAGTATTTT. It is translated as CASSASLTRTPFTDTQYF.

The chain recombines TRBV28 with TRBJ2-7, with 9 bases fitting TRBD1. There are 15 residues in the CDR3. V lost 6 bases and J lost 2; bases outside the gene matches: 8. The germline CDR1 and CDR2 sequences are MDHEN and SYDVKM. The CDR3 sequence is CASRPPGTGTYEQYF. CDR3 coding DNA: TGTGCCAGCAGGCCCCCCGGGACAGGGACCTACGAGCAGTACTTC.

This clonotype was seen more than once but under ten times. The chain joins TRBV28 to TRBJ2-5; 7 bases match TRBD2. Trimming took 8 bases from V and 4 from J; bases not matched to a gene: 4. There are 12 residues in the CDR3. Germline V lookup: CDR1 MDHEN, CDR2 SYDVKM. The DNA for the CDR3 is TGTGCCAGCTGGGGGGAGGGAGAGACCCAGTACTTC. It codes for CASWGEGETQYF.

The gene calls are TRBV7-2 and TRBJ1-1; no clear D. V was trimmed by 5 bases and J by 4 bases, leaving 17 bases between them. The germline gives CDR1 SGHTA, CDR2 FQGNSA. There are 15 residues in the CDR3. The CDR3 reads CASSPRAPARTEAFF. The CDR3 coding sequence is TGTGCCAGCAGCCCTCGGGCGCCGGCTCGCACTGAAGCTTTCTTT.

This clonotype came up many times. The rearrangement uses TRBV24-1 and TRBJ1-5; D gene unclear. The CDR3 is 14 residues long. Germline CDR1 KGHDR, CDR2 SFDVKD. The V end lost 5 bases, the J end lost 1 base, and 8 bases lay between the germline ends. The CDR3 DNA is TGTGCCACCAGTGCTGGGATAAGCAATCAGCCCCAGCATTTT. Protein product: CATSAGISNQPQHF.

This clonotype was counted between two and nine times. The chain has TRBV28 and TRBJ2-7; D is undetermined. CDR1 and CDR2 (germline): MDHEN, SYDVKM. CDR3 length equals 12 residues. V gave up 6 bases and J gave up 5 bases, with 11 bases separating them. CDR3 DNA sequence: TGTGCCAGCAGGGGCGTAGCCCACGAGCAGTACTTC. Translation: CASRGVAHEQYF.

This clonotype was counted between two and nine times. V gene TRBV11-2 combines with J gene TRBJ2-5; D possibly corresponds to TRBD2 (6 bases). This CDR3 contains 15 residues. In germline, CDR1 is SGHAT, CDR2 FQNNGV. Trimming removed 5 bases from V and 5 bases from J, with 18 bases in between. The CDR3 spells CASSPQGGGKETQYF. CDR3 nucleotides: TGTGCCAGCAGCCCCCAGGGAGGAGGGAAGGAGACCCAGTACTTC.

The chain has TRBV9 and TRBJ1-1; the D gene is possibly TRBD1 (5 bases). CDR1 is SGDLS and CDR2 is YYNGEE in the germline V gene. The CDR3 runs to 15 residues. Trimming shortened V by 0 bases and J by 0 bases, and 9 bases separated the two germline ends. This CDR3 reads CASSVDGGLNTEAFF. The DNA of the CDR3 is TGTGCCAGCAGCGTAGATGGGGGACTGAACACTGAAGCTTTCTTT.

The chain combines TRBV19 with TRBJ2-3; D is perhaps TRBD2 (5 bases). Germline V CDR1 and CDR2: LNHDA, SQIVND (reference sequence). V shed 7 bases and J shed 2 bases, with 13 bases lying between them. The CDR3 covers 14 residues. CDR3 in DNA: TGTGCCAGTACGAGGAGCGGATCCACAGATACGCAGTATTTT. This sequence encodes CASTRSGSTDTQYF.

The sample holds many counts of this clonotype. The rearrangement joins TRBV25-1 to TRBJ2-5, with 8 bases that match TRBD2. This CDR3 has 16 residues. CDR1 MGHDK and CDR2 SYGVNS come from the germline V gene. V shed 5 bases, J shed 4 bases, and the junction held 12 bases outside the gene matches. The CDR3 bases are TGTGCCAGCAGTTTCGGACTAGCCCCAGGAGGAGAGACCCAGTACTTC. Translated: CASSFGLAPGGETQYF.